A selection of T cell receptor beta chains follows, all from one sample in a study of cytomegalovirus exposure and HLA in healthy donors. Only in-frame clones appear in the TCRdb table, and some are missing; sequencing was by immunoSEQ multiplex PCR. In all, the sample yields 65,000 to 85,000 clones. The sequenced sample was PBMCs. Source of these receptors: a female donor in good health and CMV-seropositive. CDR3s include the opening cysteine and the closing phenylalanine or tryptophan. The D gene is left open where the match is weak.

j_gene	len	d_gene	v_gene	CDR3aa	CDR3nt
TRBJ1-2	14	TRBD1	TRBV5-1	CASSPGQGAGGYTF	TGCGCCAGCAGCCCCGGACAGGGGGCGGGTGGCTACACCTTC
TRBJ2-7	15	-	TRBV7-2	CASSFFPGWTYEQYF	TGTGCCAGCAGCTTTTTTCCGGGGTGGACCTACGAGCAGTACTTC
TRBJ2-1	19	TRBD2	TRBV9	CASSVALGGLAGPNNEQFF	TGTGCCAGCAGCGTAGCTCTAGGCGGGCTAGCGGGGCCAAACAATGAGCAGTTCTTC
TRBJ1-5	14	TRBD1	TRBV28	CAALPGQGRQPQHF	TGTGCCGCGTTGCCTGGACAGGGAAGGCAGCCCCAGCATTTT
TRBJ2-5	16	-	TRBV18	CASSPLSGPAGETQYF	TGTGCCAGCTCACCCCTATCCGGCCCCGCCGGGGAGACCCAGTACTTC
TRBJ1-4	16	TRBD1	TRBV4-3	CASSQESRGREEKLFF	TGCGCCAGCAGCCAAGAGTCCAGGGGGCGCGAAGAAAAACTGTTTTTT
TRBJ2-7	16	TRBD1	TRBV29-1	CSVEDPVGDSHYEQYF	TGCAGCGTTGAAGATCCTGTTGGGGACAGCCACTACGAGCAGTACTTC
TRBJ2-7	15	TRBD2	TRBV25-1	CATSPGGIHSYEQYF	TGTGCCACGTCCCCGGGGGGGATCCACTCCTACGAGCAGTACTTC
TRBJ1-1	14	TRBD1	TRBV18	CASSTTGSSTEAFF	TGTGCCAGCTCAACGACAGGGTCGAGCACTGAAGCTTTCTTT
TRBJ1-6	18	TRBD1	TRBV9	CASSQRDRDVPYNSPLHF	TGTGCCAGCAGCCAAAGGGACAGGGATGTTCCCTATAATTCACCCCTCCACTTT
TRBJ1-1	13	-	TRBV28	CATYGQGYPITFF	TGTGCCACATACGGCCAGGGGTACCCTATTACTTTCTTT
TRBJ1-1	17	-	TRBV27	CASSLSGGGLTNTEAFF	TGTGCCAGCAGTTTATCGGGCGGGGGACTGACGAACACTGAAGCTTTCTTT
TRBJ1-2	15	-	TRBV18	CASSPGQGPFYGYTF	TGTGCCAGCTCACCGGGGCAGGGGCCGTTCTATGGCTACACCTTC
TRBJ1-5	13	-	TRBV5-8	CASSQTGAQPQHF	TGTGCCAGCAGCCAGACAGGCGCTCAGCCCCAGCATTTT
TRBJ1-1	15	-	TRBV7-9	CASSLAVGRNTEAFF	TGTGCCAGCAGCTTAGCCGTGGGGAGGAACACTGAAGCTTTCTTT
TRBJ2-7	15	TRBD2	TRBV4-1	CASSQEESGGYEQYF	TGCGCCAGCAGCCAAGAAGAATCGGGAGGGTACGAGCAGTACTTC
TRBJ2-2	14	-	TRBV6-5	CASSSGGDTGELFF	TGTGCCAGCAGCTCCGGCGGGGACACCGGGGAGCTGTTTTTT